What follows are 20 T cell receptor beta chains derived from one specimen sequenced in a study of naive and memory T cell subsets. Two oligonucleotides, mixed equimolar, formed the beta constant-region primer covering TRBC1 and TRBC2. TCRdb passed the UMI-ligation and nested PCR reads through MiXCR, listing each CDR3 protein once. The table has 100,000 or so distinct CDR3 sequences, about 7% seen once. The sample was central memory CD4+ T cells from blood. The receptors were sampled from a human donor in good health.

Of note for this clonotype: This may be a read error, as it is one base from a much larger clone. The V gene is TRBV7-3, the J gene TRBJ1-6, with D perhaps matching TRBD1 (6 bases). This CDR3 spans 15 amino acids. Germline loops: CDR1 SGHTA, CDR2 FQGTGA. CDR3 bases: TGTGCCATCAGCTTGAGAGGGACATTCGATTCACCCCTCCACTTT. As protein: CAISLRGTFDSPLHF.

This clonotype was recorded many times. This rearrangement joins TRBV6-2 or TRBV6-3 to TRBJ1-1, with 7 bases matching TRBD1. CDR1 MNHEY and CDR2 SVGEGT come from the germline V gene. Trimming took 10 bases from V and 1 from J; bases not matched to a gene: 6. The CDR3 is 13 amino acids. CDR3 in amino acids: CATQGQPNTEAFF. The DNA of the CDR3 is TGTGCCACCCAGGGACAGCCGAACACTGAAGCTTTCTTT.

This clonotype was found many times. V usage is TRBV7-3 and J usage is TRBJ2-7; perhaps D is TRBD1 or TRBD2 (5 bases each). Germline V gene lookup returns CDR1 SGHTA and CDR2 FQGTGA. The CDR3 loop spans 15 amino acids. Trimming removed 2 bases at V and 0 bases at J, with 11 bases between. The CDR3 reads CASSLAWGNSYEQYF. Written as DNA, the CDR3 is TGTGCCAGCAGCTTAGCGTGGGGGAACTCCTACGAGCAGTACTTC.

The V gene is TRBV12-3 or TRBV12-4, the J gene TRBJ2-1; D is undetermined. This CDR3 is 17 amino acids long. V lost 3 bases, J lost 2 bases, and 17 bases lay in between. The chain's CDR3 is CASSFPSGRLPYNEQFF. The CDR3 DNA sequence: TGTGCCAGCAGTTTCCCCTCAGGCCGTTTACCCTACAATGAGCAGTTCTTC.

This clonotype was picked up many times. This chain joins TRBV24-1 and TRBJ1-5; perhaps TRBD1 as D (5 bases). The CDR3 loop spans 14 amino acids. V gave up 1 base and J gave up 5 bases, with 8 bases separating them. In germline, CDR1 is KGHDR, CDR2 SFDVKD. CDR3 amino acids: CATSDFRADQPQHF. CDR3 coding DNA: TGTGCCACCAGTGATTTCAGGGCCGATCAGCCCCAGCATTTT.

This clonotype was seen repeatedly, ten times or more. The chain has TRBV20-1 and TRBJ1-2; tentative D call: TRBD1 (5 bases). The CDR3 is 13 amino acids. V shed 3 bases and J shed 7 bases, with 15 bases lying between them. The germline CDR1 and CDR2 sequences are DFQATT and SNEGSKA (reference sequence). Here the CDR3 reads CSARRKVGAGYTF. Written as DNA, the CDR3 is TGCAGTGCTAGGAGAAAGGTTGGGGCTGGCTACACCTTC.

The CDR3 protein is CASRLSGGQGSYGYTF. The CDR3 DNA reads TGTGCCAGCAGGCTCTCCGGCGGACAGGGATCCTATGGCTACACCTTC. This chain joins TRBV4-2 and TRBJ1-2; 8 bases align to TRBD1. V shed 6 bases and J 4 bases; nucleotides not matched to a gene: 13. The CDR3 covers 16 residues. Germline values: CDR1 LGHNA, CDR2 YNFKEQ.

V is TRBV5-4 and J is TRBJ2-5, with a tentative D call TRBD2 (7 bases). Trimming stripped 2 bases from V and 5 bases from J, with 16 bases between. The CDR3 consists of 15 residues. Germline V gene sequence: CDR1 SGHNT, CDR2 YYREEE (reference sequence). Here the CDR3 DNA reads TGTGCCAGCAGCTTCCGAAGGGGGGGCTACGAGACCCAGTACTTC. The encoded protein is CASSFRRGGYETQYF.

This clonotype occurred a few times. The chain recombines TRBV7-3 with TRBJ2-1; D not certain. CDR1 is SGHTA and CDR2 is FQGTGA in the germline V gene. V was clipped by 1 base and J by 7 bases, with 5 bases between them. This CDR3 has 12 amino acids. CDR3 loop: CASSLNANEQFF. CDR3 coding DNA: TGTGCCAGCAGCTTAAATGCGAATGAGCAGTTCTTC.

This clonotype was counted at least ten times. The V and J genes are TRBV25-1 and TRBJ2-3; D is uncertain. With 3 bases removed from V and 2 bases from J, the gap between germline ends came to 6 bases. CDR1 and CDR2 (germline): MGHDK, SYGVNS. CDR3 length: 13 residues. The CDR3 bases are TGTGCCAGCAGTGACAGCCCCACAGATACGCAGTATTTT. It translates to CASSDSPTDTQYF.

This clonotype was seen a handful of times. This chain links TRBV11-2 with TRBJ2-5; 8 positions agree with TRBD2. The ends lost 5 bases at V and 5 bases at J; junction bases unmatched: 16. CDR3 length: 17 residues. The germline V gene encodes CDR1 SGHAT and CDR2 FQNNGV. CDR3 nucleotide sequence: TGTGCCAGCAGCGAATCTCCGGGACTAGTGCTTCCGGAGACCCAGTACTTC. Translation gives CASSESPGLVLPETQYF.

The chain joins TRBV7-8 to TRBJ1-2; possibly TRBD1 for D (5 bases). Germline V lookup: CDR1 SGHVS, CDR2 FQNEAQ. The V and J ends lost 1 base and 3 bases respectively, with 6 bases between them. This CDR3 contains 13 residues. The CDR3 bases are TGTGCCAGCAGCTTAGGACAGTACTATGGCTACACCTTC. This sequence encodes CASSLGQYYGYTF.

This clonotype was seen repeatedly, ten times or more. The J gene is TRBJ1-6, the V gene TRBV28, with D unresolved. The CDR3 consists of 15 residues. Trimming left V 3 bases short and J 8 bases short, with 14 bases between. The germline V gene has CDR1 MDHEN and CDR2 SYDVKM. This chain's CDR3 is CASSFGGGGDSPLHF. The CDR3 DNA follows: TGTGCCAGCAGTTTCGGAGGAGGAGGAGATTCACCCCTCCACTTT.

This clonotype has only a few counts. The rearrangement links TRBV4-1 to TRBJ2-7; possibly TRBD1 for D (7 bases). V was cut by 1 base and J by 2 bases, with 12 bases left in between. Germline V gene sequence: CDR1 MGHRA, CDR2 YSYEKL. This CDR3 has 15 amino acids. The CDR3 nucleotides are TGCGCCAGCAGCCAAGCGGCGGGACAGACCTACGAGCAGTACTTC. Translating it yields CASSQAAGQTYEQYF.

This clonotype occurred a few times. This sequence joins TRBV12-3 or TRBV12-4 and TRBJ1-1, with a possible D match to TRBD1 (5 bases). V lost 5 bases and J 4 bases, leaving 17 bases between the germline ends. This CDR3 comprises 15 residues. The CDR3 DNA reads TGTGCCAGCAGTCCCTATACAGGAGCGGGCACTGAAGCTTTCTTT. Translating gives CASSPYTGAGTEAFF.

This clonotype was seen at least ten times. The chain has TRBV4-2 and TRBJ2-1, with 12 bases matching TRBD1. The germline V gene encodes CDR1 LGHNA and CDR2 YNFKEQ. The ends lost 1 base at V and 4 bases at J; junction bases unmatched: 11. CDR3 length: 19 amino acids. CDR3 protein: CASSQGGTGGLMRYNEQFF. Written as DNA, the CDR3 is TGTGCCAGCAGCCAAGGCGGGACAGGGGGCCTAATGCGTTACAATGAGCAGTTCTTC.

This clonotype was found many times. This chain uses TRBV6-2 or TRBV6-3 with TRBJ1-1; D is perhaps TRBD1 (6 bases). Germline CDR1 reads MNHEY; CDR2 reads SVGEGT. V was cut by 2 bases and J by 6 bases, with 10 bases left in between. The CDR3 covers 13 residues. CDR3 sequence (DNA): TGTGCCAGCAGTTACGTCGGGGGCCCTGAAGCTTTCTTT. It codes for CASSYVGGPEAFF.

The J gene is TRBJ2-6, the V gene TRBV6-5, with D hard to call. Germline assignment: CDR1 MNHEY and CDR2 SVGAGI. Trimming shortened V by 5 bases and J by 0 bases, and 8 bases separated the two germline ends. The CDR3 is 15 residues long. In nucleotides, the CDR3 is TGTGCCAGCAGTCCCACCAACTCTGGGGCCAACGTCCTGACTTTC. Translated: CASSPTNSGANVLTF.

The sample holds a few counts of this clonotype. DNA for the CDR3: TGCAGTGCTAGAGCAGGGGTAAATTCACCCCTCCACTTT. Protein product: CSARAGVNSPLHF. The rearrangement joins TRBV20-1 to TRBJ1-6; possible D gene TRBD1, 6 bases. Germline values: CDR1 DFQATT, CDR2 SNEGSKA (reference sequence). V gave up 1 base and J gave up 7 bases, with 8 bases separating them. The CDR3 has 13 residues.

This sequence joins TRBV7-2 and TRBJ2-1; TRBD2 is a possible D gene (6 bases). CDR3 length: 15 residues. Per the germline V gene, CDR1 is SGHTA and CDR2 is FQGNSA. V lost 2 bases and J 9 bases, leaving 17 bases between the germline ends. The CDR3 is CASSLKLAGDPEQFF. CDR3 DNA: TGTGCCAGCAGCTTAAAACTAGCCGGGGACCCTGAGCAGTTCTTC.